This passage covers 18 T cell receptor beta chains from one sample sequenced in a study of blood T cells in healthy people across ages. Sample-barcoded 5' priming and a J-beta primer mix drove a second PCR of roughly 7 to 11 cycles. TCRdb re-analysed the 5' RACE reads in MiXCR, keeping a single row per CDR3 protein. The sample includes hundreds of thousands of distinct CDR3 sequences, under 65% of them seen just once. Input material: blood. These receptors were taken from a man in his sixties in good health.

This chain uses TRBV7-9 with TRBJ1-2; maybe TRBD1 (5 bases). The CDR3 runs 16 residues. Per the germline V gene, CDR1 is SEHNR and CDR2 is FQNEAQ (reference sequence). The V gene lost 1 base and the J gene lost 4 bases, with 16 bases spanning the gap. CDR3 region: CASSLGQGGKSYGYTF. For the CDR3, the DNA is TGTGCCAGCAGCTTAGGGCAGGGAGGCAAAAGCTATGGCTACACCTTC.

This chain joins TRBV2 and TRBJ1-1; no definite D call. The CDR3 runs to 14 residues. Germline V CDR1 and CDR2: SNHLY, FYNNEI. V lost 6 bases and J lost 2, with 13 bases in between. The CDR3 is CASRPVVGNTEAFF. In DNA form, the CDR3 reads TGTGCCAGCAGGCCTGTCGTGGGAAACACTGAAGCTTTCTTT. Supplemented by reference TRBV2 and TRBJ1-1, the full variable domain reads EPEVTQTPSHQVTQMGQEVILRCVPISNHLYFYWYRQILGQKVEFLVSFYNNEISEKSEIFDDQFSVERPDGSNFTLKIRSTKLEDSAMYFCASRPVVGNTEAFFGQGTRLTVV.

The rearrangement links TRBV29-1 to TRBJ2-1; unclear D gene. Near its end, the DNA agrees better with TRBJ2-7, so the J call may be wrong. The germline V gene has CDR1 SQVTM and CDR2 ANQGSEA. CDR3 length: 14 residues. The CDR3 loop is CSVSTVLQNNEQYF. CDR3 nucleotides: TGCAGCGTCTCGACTGTACTTCAAAACAATGAGCAGTACTTC.

This rearrangement joins TRBV20-1 to TRBJ1-6; the match to TRBD1 covers 10 bases. The J segment lost 6 bases and the V segment lost 5 bases, leaving 4 bases of the junction unmatched. From germline, CDR1 is DFQATT and CDR2 SNEGSKA (reference sequence). This CDR3 has 14 amino acids. This chain's CDR3 is CSAPRTGGNSPLHF. The CDR3 DNA sequence: TGCAGTGCTCCCAGGACAGGGGGTAATTCACCCCTCCACTTT.

J is TRBJ2-4 and V is TRBV28; 10 bases map to TRBD1. Germline lookup yields CDR1 MDHEN and CDR2 SYDVKM. J lost 7 bases, V lost 7 bases, and 7 bases had no gene match. This CDR3 comprises 14 residues. In nucleotides, the CDR3 is TGTGCCAGCACAATGACAGGGGGCTGGAACATTCAGTACTTC. Translated: CASTMTGGWNIQYF.

This clonotype was recorded once. The chain employs TRBV3-1 and TRBJ1-1; D remains unclear. The CDR3 is 14 residues long. Germline V gene data show CDR1 as LGHDT and CDR2 as YNNKEL (reference sequence). The V and J ends lost 1 base and 5 bases respectively, with 11 bases between them. The CDR3 nucleotides read TGTGCCAGCAGCCAAGCCGGGAGGGAGACTGAAGCTTTCTTT. Encoded protein: CASSQAGRETEAFF.

This clonotype was seen once. V and J are TRBV20-1 and TRBJ2-7; 11 nucleotides align to TRBD2. Judging by the DNA end, TRBJ2-5 fits better; the J call may be wrong. This CDR3 region has 15 residues. Germline CDR1 DFQATT, CDR2 SNEGSKA (reference sequence). CDR3 residues: CSATPIAGGPETQYF. CDR3 nucleotides: TGCAGTGCCACTCCTATAGCGGGGGGGCCAGAGACCCAGTACTTC.

The V and J genes are TRBV5-1 and TRBJ2-2, with 11 positions matching TRBD1. This CDR3 contains 18 residues. Germline trimming cut 4 bases from V and 3 bases from J; bases unmatched to any gene: 11. Germline V CDR1 and CDR2: SGHRS, YFSETQ. CDR3 amino acids: CASSHGDRGNYDTGELFF. CDR3 in DNA: TGCGCCAGCAGCCACGGGGACAGGGGGAATTATGACACCGGGGAGCTGTTTTTT.

This clonotype was counted once. The rearrangement links TRBV29-1 to TRBJ2-1; D possibly corresponds to TRBD2 (5 bases). TRBJ2-7 explains the end of the DNA better; the J call may be wrong. CDR1 is SQVTM, CDR2 ANQGSEA, per germline. The CDR3 spans 12 residues. CDR3 bases: TGCAGCGTTGAGGTTACGGGAAATGAGCAGTACTTC. Translated, it gives CSVEVTGNEQYF.

The rearrangement joins TRBV29-1 to TRBJ1-2, with unresolved D. Between the trimmed V and J ends, which lost 0 bases and 4 bases, there was a span of 9 bases. CDR1 and CDR2 (germline): SQVTM, ANQGSEA. The length of the CDR3 is 13 residues. This chain's CDR3 is CSVEEGSSYGYTF. CDR3 sequence (DNA): TGCAGCGTTGAAGAGGGTAGCAGCTATGGCTACACCTTC.

The table lists this clonotype with a count of one. The genes are TRBV5-5 and TRBJ1-1, with D unclear. Germline-derived CDR1 and CDR2 are SGHKS and YYEKEE (reference sequence). The CDR3 loop spans 13 amino acids. The V end lost 6 bases, the J end lost 4 bases, and 13 bases lay between the germline ends. The CDR3 DNA reads as TGTGCCAGCATGCGACCGGGAGGCACTGAAGCTTTCTTT. Residues: CASMRPGGTEAFF.

This clonotype was counted only a few times. This chain joins TRBV7-9 and TRBJ1-2; 7 nucleotides agree with TRBD1. From germline, CDR1 is SEHNR and CDR2 FQNEAQ (reference sequence). V lost 11 bases and J lost 1; bases outside the gene matches: 4. This CDR3 has 12 residues. This CDR3 is CAGGQSNYGYTF. The DNA for the CDR3 is TGTGCCGGGGGACAGAGTAACTATGGCTACACCTTC.

The gene calls are TRBV7-2 and TRBJ2-5; D ambiguous. CDR3 length equals 14 residues. Germline V lookup: CDR1 SGHTA, CDR2 FQGNSA. V lost 4 bases and J lost 5, with 14 bases in between. The CDR3 sequence is CASSSRRTHETQYF. CDR3 in DNA: TGTGCCAGCAGCTCTCGGCGGACCCACGAGACCCAGTACTTC. Full variable domain (remainder filled in from reference TRBV7-2 and TRBJ2-5): GAGVSQSPSNKVTEKGKDVELRCDPISGHTALYWYRQSLGQGLEFLIYFQGNSAPDKSGLPSDRFSAERTGGSVSTLTIQRTQQEDSAVYLCASSSRRTHETQYFGPGTRLLVL.

This clonotype was counted between two and nine times. V and J are TRBV21-1 and TRBJ2-5; the table's D call TRBD1 went unverified against the DNA. The J call may be faulty, since TRBJ2-7 better matches the DNA end. TRBV21-1 is marked as a pseudogene. This CDR3 contains 18 residues. The CDR3 protein is CASSKGFFRDKVSYEQYF. Written as DNA, the CDR3 is TGTGCCAGCAGCAAAGGGTTCTTTAGGGACAAAGTGTCCTACGAGCAGTACTTC.

This clonotype occurred a few times. The rearrangement links TRBV4-1 to TRBJ2-3; 14 bases agree with TRBD2. From germline, CDR1 is MGHRA and CDR2 YSYEKL. The CDR3 sequence is 16 residues long. The J segment lost 7 bases and the V segment lost 0 bases, leaving 3 bases of the junction unmatched. The CDR3: CASSQEGLAGDNTQYF. The CDR3 DNA sequence: TGCGCCAGCAGCCAAGAGGGACTAGCGGGGGATAATACGCAGTATTTT.

The genes are TRBV10-3 and TRBJ2-5, with 9 positions matching TRBD2. The V and J ends lost 0 bases and 2 bases, in that order; junction bases with no gene match: 4. The germline V gene encodes CDR1 ENHRY and CDR2 SYGVKD. This CDR3 spans 16 amino acids. The CDR3 DNA is TGTGCCATCAGTGAGTCCACGACTAGCGGACAAGAGACCCAGTACTTC. It encodes CAISESTTSGQETQYF.

This clonotype was detected a few times. A much larger clone lies a single base off, so this may be a read error. The rearrangement joins TRBV20-1 to TRBJ2-1; no firm D call. With the DNA end fitting TRBJ2-7 better, the J assignment may be wrong. There are 15 residues in the CDR3. Germline CDR1 and CDR2: DFQATT and SNEGSKA (reference sequence). CDR3 bases: TGCAGTGCCCCAAACCCCTACGCGGCCTACAATGAGCAGTACTTC. Protein: CSAPNPYAAYNEQYF.

J is TRBJ2-2 and V is TRBV20-1, with D possibly being TRBD2 (6 bases). Deletions cut 4 bases from V and 0 bases from J, with 18 bases between. This CDR3 comprises 17 residues. From germline, CDR1 is DFQATT and CDR2 SNEGSKA (reference sequence). DNA of the CDR3: TGCAGTGCTATAGTTAGAGTGGGGGGACCGAACACCGGGGAGCTGTTTTTT. This encodes CSAIVRVGGPNTGELFF.